Listed here is a single TCR beta chain. Its target is not known. Time point noted: 20-29 weeks after completion of therapy. The data were produced by immunoSEQ multiplex PCR, yet TCRdb's version contains in-frame clones alone and is incomplete. The sample shows over 20,000 clones, roughly 84% of them seen only once. This record comes from a study of T cell therapy after organ transplantation. Germline lookup yields CDR1 LNHDA and CDR2 SQIVND (reference sequence). V was pared by 0 bases and J by 8 bases, with 7 bases between. CDR3 size: 12 residues. The receptor was derived from a human patient who had received a solid organ transplant and had CMV disease. Some T cells may be transferred from the graft donor. The sample was CD8+ T cells from blood, taken after autologous CMV-specific T cell therapy. The rearrangement uses TRBV19 and TRBJ1-2, with D unresolved. This CDR3 is CASSIDHLGYTF. In DNA, the CDR3 is TGTGCCAGTAGTATAGATCATCTGGGCTACACCTTC.